The entry below gives a single TCR beta chain sequence along with its context. The target of this receptor is not known. For every CD8+ T cell subset, a few hundred thousand cells were flow-sorted straight into RLT lysis buffer, and each subset was sorted in triplicate. To exclude memory contaminants, naive CD8+ T cells were stringently defined as CD45RO-CCR7+CD27+CD95-. Standard density gradient centrifugation was used to isolate peripheral blood mononuclear cells from buffy coats. A FACSAria III was used to flow-sort naive CXCR3-negative and CXCR3-positive CD8+ T cells. Total RNA was extracted from sorted cells using an RNeasy Mini Kit. The germline V gene specifies SGHRS as CDR1 and YFSETQ as CDR2. The CDR3, from cysteine to phenylalanine, totals 17 residues. No DNA was logged. These data originate in a study of CXCR3-negative and CXCR3-positive naive CD8 T cells (dated by TCRdb to the late 2010s). Notes on the research overall: In total, about 150 million TRB reads were obtained, corresponding to roughly 1.5 +/- 0.3 million reads per library. TRBV-TRBJ cluster analysis included naive subsets from about 5 donors and memory cells from 3 donors. Diversity and physicochemical repertoire analyses covered approximately 10 donors pooled from two independent experiments. What the study reported, not specific to this receptor: Repertoire diversity was comparably high in both naive subsets but much lower in memory CD8+ T cells. Surface CD5, linked to self-reactivity in mice, was comparable between naive subsets; TCR interaction strength was therefore also inferred from TRB CDR3 physicochemical properties. TRB CDR3s from CXCR3-positive naive cells showed higher hydrophobicity (lower Kidera factor 4), lower energy, and higher strength and volume indices than CXCR3-negative naive cells. Because CXCR3 expression was partially decreased after cryopreservation, freshly isolated PBMCs were used for most assays. Similar TRBV-TRBJ usage was shown by naive CXCR3-negative and CXCR3-positive cells from the same donor, whereas distinct patterns were shown by memory cells.

The data were produced on a NextSeq 550. The Human TCR Profiling Kit (MiLaboratory) was used to make UMI-labeled 5' RACE TRB cDNA libraries. The full amount of extracted RNA was used for cDNA synthesis, and the full amount of resulting cDNA was used for PCR amplification. The libraries were made side by side, with each library going through the same number of PCR cycles. Per the authors' processing: With a requirement of at least two reads per UMI, MIGEC and MiXCR extracted about 52,000 +/- 9,100 unique UMI-labeled TRB cDNA molecules per library. Each library averaged around 40,000 +/- 10,000 functional in-frame TRB CDR3 nucleotide clonotypes without stop codons. Diversity metrics, including normalized Shannon-Wiener and Chao1, were computed in VDJtools after downsampling to 5000 UMI-labeled TRB molecules per sample. For the central five CDR3 residues, VDJtools calculated physicochemical properties weighted by clonotype size, namely interaction energy, strength, volume and Kidera factor 4. Reads reprocessed by TCRdb are summarized as one entry per CDR3 protein sequence, and DNA is absent. TCRdb, rather than the study authors, made the V and J calls. The sample table gives under 150,000 distinct CDR3 sequences. About 0.27% of the sample rests with the top ten.

The chain employs TRBV5-1 and TRBJ2-1; TCRdb outputs TRBD2, but without DNA this stays unchecked. Sequenced material: naive CXCR3+ CD8+ T cells from blood. The cell subset or site label, as the study defines it: CD45RO-CCR7+CD27+CD95- naive CD8+ T cells expressing CXCR3 (TNR3+). This receptor was identified in a human donor in good health. Some clones in this sample may be carry-over from other donors' samples. The CDR3 protein: CASSLWVSREGRNEQFF. The reference TRBV5-1 and TRBJ2-1 proteins fill in what lies around the CDR3, so the full variable domain reads KAGVTQTPRYLIKTRGQQVTLSCSPISGHRSVSWYQQTPGQGLQFLFEYFSETQRNKGNFPGRFSGRQFSNSRSEMNVSTLELGDSALYLCASSLWVSREGRNEQFFGPGTRLTVL.